This record covers a single T cell receptor (beta chain). Libraries were prepared by immunoSEQ multiplex PCR; TCRdb keeps only in-frame clonotypes and omits some of them. Of 2 million to 2.5 million clones listed, approximately 93% are singletons. Losses at the gene ends were 6 bases for V and 5 bases for J; bases not matched to a gene: 5. CDR3 length: 14 residues. CDR1 is MNHEY and CDR2 is SMNVEV in the germline V gene (reference sequence). The sample is drawn from a study of shared clonotypes between healthy human individuals. The source material was naive CD4+ T cells from PBMCs. Subset meaning: CD45RA+ positively selected. The sequence derives from a young man in good health. Some clones in this sample may be carry-over from other donors' samples. The V gene is TRBV27, the J gene TRBJ2-3; 10 positions match TRBD2. This chain's CDR3 is CASSLAGAVDTQYF. The CDR3 DNA follows: TGTGCCAGCAGCCTAGCGGGAGCGGTAGATACGCAGTATTTT.